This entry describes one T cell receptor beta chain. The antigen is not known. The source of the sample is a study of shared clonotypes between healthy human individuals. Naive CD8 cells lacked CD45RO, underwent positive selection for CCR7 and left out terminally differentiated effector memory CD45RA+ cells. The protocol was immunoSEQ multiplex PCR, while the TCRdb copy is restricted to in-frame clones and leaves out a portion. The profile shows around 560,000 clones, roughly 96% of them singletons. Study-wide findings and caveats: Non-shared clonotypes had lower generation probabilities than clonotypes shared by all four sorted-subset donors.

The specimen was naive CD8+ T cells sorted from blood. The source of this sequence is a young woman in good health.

The CDR3 loop is CASTLQGGNSPLHF. In DNA, the CDR3 is TGTGCCAGCACTCTCCAGGGGGGTAATTCACCCCTCCACTTT. This sequence joins TRBV27 and TRBJ1-6, with 7 bases identical to TRBD1. The CDR3 runs 14 residues. Per germline, CDR1 MNHEY and CDR2 SMNVEV (reference sequence). Trimming cost V 7 bases and J 6 bases; bases outside gene matches: 6.